The 30 T cell receptor beta chains reported below all come from one sample, sequenced in a study of T cell repertoires in cytomegalovirus infection. TCRdb fed the reads into MiXCR, producing one record per CDR3 protein. The data contain around 210,000 distinct CDR3 sequences, 5% to 8.5% of them seen just once; the ten biggest clones take up around 6.9%. Sequenced: PBMCs. All receptors derive from a human donor in good health (CMV status not recorded). Some clones in this sample may be carry-over from other donors' samples.

On this clonotype: This could be a read error, since a much larger clone is one nucleotide away. The rearrangement links TRBV6-5 to TRBJ2-2; possible D gene TRBD2, 6 bases. Germline CDR1 reads MNHEY; CDR2 reads SVGAGI. The CDR3 length is 16 residues. The CDR3 sequence is CASSGVGASVTGELVF. CDR3 nucleotide sequence: TGTGCCAGCAGTGGCGTCGGGGCTAGCGTCACCGGGGAGCTGGTTTTT.

V is TRBV6-2 or TRBV6-3 and J is TRBJ1-1; no clear D gene. The germline V and J ends were trimmed by 5 bases and 9 bases, with 10 bases remaining between them. Germline assignment: CDR1 MNHEY and CDR2 SVGEGT. The CDR3 covers 11 residues. CDR3 amino acids: CASSELRKAFF. DNA of the CDR3: TGTGCCAGCAGTGAGCTAAGAAAAGCTTTCTTT.

This chain joins TRBV20-1 and TRBJ2-3; D may be TRBD2 (6 bases). CDR3 length equals 12 residues. The ends were cut back, 7 bases at V and 6 bases at J, with 14 bases in the middle. Germline CDR1 and CDR2: DFQATT and SNEGSKA (reference sequence). The CDR3 DNA reads as TGCAGTGGAATAGTCGGGGGTGATACGCAGTATTTT. Protein product: CSGIVGGDTQYF.

As concerns this clonotype: A read error may account for a junction end that differs from germline. The chain is built from TRBV2 and TRBJ2-7, with D possibly being TRBD2 (5 bases). The CDR3 is 10 amino acids. Germline loops: CDR1 SNHLY, CDR2 FYNNEI. The CDR3 bases are TGTGCCGGCAGAGGGAACGAGCAGTACTTC. Amino acids: CAGRGNEQYF.

This clonotype was detected many times. This chain uses TRBV19 with TRBJ1-1; possible D gene TRBD1, 6 bases. The CDR3 runs to 14 residues. Germline lookup yields CDR1 LNHDA and CDR2 SQIVND (reference sequence). The V and J ends lost 6 bases and 1 base respectively, with 12 bases between them. The CDR3 loop reads CASRRPGQNTEAFF. The CDR3 DNA sequence: TGTGCCAGTAGGAGACCGGGACAGAACACTGAAGCTTTCTTT.

This clonotype showed up many times. The CDR3 here is CASIGLAGGSLLYNEQFF. In DNA form, the CDR3 reads TGTGCCAGCATCGGACTAGCGGGGGGTTCTCTTCTCTACAATGAGCAGTTCTTC. The chain is built from TRBV6-2 or TRBV6-3 and TRBJ2-1; 14 bases match TRBD2. V gave up 7 bases and J gave up 3 bases; unmatched junction bases: 11. This CDR3 comprises 18 residues. Germline CDR1 MNHEY, CDR2 SVGEGT.

The chain recombines TRBV12-3 or TRBV12-4 with TRBJ2-6; D not certain. The CDR3 extends over 13 amino acids. V lost 8 bases and J lost 0, with 5 bases in between. In DNA, the CDR3 is TGTGCCAGCCGGGTCTCTGGGGCCAACGTCCTGACTTTC. It yields the protein CASRVSGANVLTF.

This clonotype has at least ten counts. This chain joins TRBV7-2 and TRBJ1-1; D is undetermined. The CDR3 covers 14 residues. Germline V gene lookup returns CDR1 SGHTA and CDR2 FQGNSA. V was pared by 4 bases and J by 5 bases, with 14 bases between. The CDR3 DNA is TGTGCCAGCAGCTACAGCGTACTGGGGACTGAAGCTTTCTTT. Protein product: CASSYSVLGTEAFF.

The chain links TRBV6-2 or TRBV6-3 to TRBJ2-2; D not resolved. Trimming left V 2 bases short and J 3 bases short, with 10 bases between. CDR1 and CDR2 from the germline V gene are MNHEY and SVGEGT. This CDR3 contains 15 residues. The DNA for the CDR3 is TGTGCCAGCAGTTACAGGCGGACCTACACCGGGGAGCTGTTTTTT. Encoded protein: CASSYRRTYTGELFF.

This clonotype was seen many times. The chain is built from TRBV7-2 and TRBJ2-7, with D tentatively TRBD1 or TRBD2 (5 bases each). V was cut by 5 bases and J by 0 bases, with 17 bases left in between. The CDR3 spans 16 residues. CDR1 and CDR2 from the germline V gene are SGHTA and FQGNSA. CDR3 sequence (DNA): TGTGCCAGCAGCCTACATACCGGGACCTCCTCCTACGAGCAGTACTTC. Translated, it gives CASSLHTGTSSYEQYF.

As to this clonotype: A read error may produce the germline difference seen at one junction end. This chain uses TRBV23-1 with TRBJ2-5; 8 bases align to TRBD2. Being an ORF, TRBV23-1 has a function that is uncertain. This CDR3 has 14 residues. Here the CDR3 DNA reads TGCGCCAGCAGTCGGGAGACTAGCGAAGAGAGCCAGTACTTC. It yields the protein CASSRETSEESQYF.

There are many counts of this clonotype. V is TRBV4-3 and J is TRBJ2-3; a possible D gene is TRBD1 (7 bases). This CDR3 contains 15 residues. V lost 1 base to trimming and J lost 8 bases, with 16 bases between them. Germline assignment: CDR1 LGHNA and CDR2 YSLEER. The CDR3 nucleotides read TGCGCCAGCAGCCAAGGAGGGGGCGCGGGACCTACGCAGTATTTT. It translates to CASSQGGGAGPTQYF.

This clonotype was detected many times. The chain joins TRBV20-1 to TRBJ1-6, with 8 bases matching TRBD1. J was trimmed by 6 bases and V by 2 bases; bases with no gene match: 3. This CDR3 has 14 residues. The germline V gene has CDR1 DFQATT and CDR2 SNEGSKA (reference sequence). The CDR3 protein is CSARITGGNSPLHF. CDR3 bases: TGCAGTGCTAGAATTACAGGGGGTAATTCACCCCTCCACTTT.

This clonotype was observed at least ten times. The chain carries TRBV29-1 and TRBJ2-5; D assignment may be TRBD1 or TRBD2 (6 bases each). The CDR3 is 12 residues long. The V end was cut by 7 bases, the J end by 5 bases, with 14 bases between. CDR1 and CDR2 (germline): SQVTM, ANQGSEA. In DNA, the CDR3 is TGCAGCGGCGGGAACAGGGACGAGACCCAGTACTTC. Encoded protein: CSGGNRDETQYF.

This clonotype was recorded at least ten times. This chain links TRBV12-3 or TRBV12-4 with TRBJ1-1; D perhaps matches TRBD1 (5 bases). This CDR3 has 14 residues. V lost 0 bases and J lost 6, with 11 bases in between. The CDR3 loop is CASSLAAGIAEAFF. CDR3 bases: TGTGCCAGCAGTTTAGCGGCAGGGATCGCTGAAGCTTTCTTT.

This clonotype was recorded many times. V gene TRBV11-3 combines with J gene TRBJ2-3; D call uncertain. The germline V and J ends were trimmed by 5 bases and 2 bases, with 11 bases remaining between them. CDR1 and CDR2 from the germline V gene are SGHNT and YENEEA. The CDR3 extends over 14 amino acids. CDR3 loop: CASSLRTSTDTQYF. CDR3 coding DNA: TGTGCCAGCAGCCTCCGGACCTCCACAGATACGCAGTATTTT.

In its sample, this clonotype was seen many times. The chain combines TRBV19 with TRBJ2-3; TRBD2 matches at 11 bases. Trimming removed 3 bases from V and 0 bases from J; junction bases left unmatched: 8. The germline gives CDR1 LNHDA, CDR2 SQIVND (reference sequence). The CDR3 sequence is 18 residues long. CDR3 bases: TGTGCCAGTAGTATTAGGGGGACTAGCGGAACTAGCACAGATACGCAGTATTTT. It yields the protein CASSIRGTSGTSTDTQYF.

This clonotype turned up a few times. DNA for the CDR3: TGCGCCAGCAGTGATGGGACACCCTACGAGCAGTACTTC. Protein sequence: CASSDGTPYEQYF. V usage is TRBV10-2 and J usage is TRBJ2-7; D is perhaps TRBD1 (6 bases). V was pared by 3 bases and J by 2 bases, with 8 bases between. The CDR3 loop spans 13 amino acids. Per the germline V gene, CDR1 is WSHSY and CDR2 is SAAADI.

This clonotype was found many times. J is TRBJ1-6 and V is TRBV28; TRBD1 agrees at 8 bases. V was pared by 6 bases and J by 9 bases, with 7 bases of the junction left unmatched. From germline, CDR1 is MDHEN and CDR2 SYDVKM. This CDR3 has 14 residues. The CDR3 protein is CASRKRQGSSPLHF. The CDR3 nucleotides are TGTGCCAGCAGGAAACGACAGGGGAGTTCACCCCTCCACTTT.

This clonotype was counted at least ten times. This chain uses TRBV6-2 or TRBV6-3 with TRBJ1-5, with 9 bases fitting TRBD1. The CDR3 length is 13 residues. Germline V gene data show CDR1 as MNHEY and CDR2 as SVGEGT. The V segment lost 6 bases and the J segment 5 bases; nucleotides outside the gene matches: 2. CDR3 coding DNA: TGTGCCAGCAGAAGGACAGGGGATCAGCCCCAGCATTTT. It yields the protein CASRRTGDQPQHF.

This clonotype showed up many times. The chain is built from TRBV12-3 or TRBV12-4 and TRBJ2-2, with TRBD1 matching 7 bases. This CDR3 is 15 amino acids long. The V gene end was trimmed by 7 bases and the J gene end by 6 bases; junction bases not matched to a gene: 11. In DNA, the CDR3 is TGTGCCAGCAATCACAGGGGTGTTCGGGCCGGGGAGCTGTTTTTT. It codes for CASNHRGVRAGELFF.

This clonotype was observed a handful of times. V gene TRBV29-1 combines with J gene TRBJ1-1, with D tentatively TRBD1 (6 bases). Germline V CDR1 and CDR2: SQVTM, ANQGSEA. V lost 6 bases and J lost 1, with 9 bases in between. The CDR3 runs to 12 residues. The CDR3 spells CSVLTGNTEAFF. The CDR3 bases are TGCAGCGTGCTGACAGGGAACACTGAAGCTTTCTTT.

This clonotype was detected ten times or more. CDR3 in DNA: TGTGCCAGCAGCCCCCGGACTAGCGGGGGGGCAGATACGCAGTATTTT. This codes for CASSPRTSGGADTQYF. The rearrangement links TRBV7-6 to TRBJ2-3, with 15 nucleotides matching TRBD2. CDR3 length: 16 residues. J lost 4 bases, V lost 5 bases, and 4 bases had no gene match. Germline CDR1 is SGHVS and CDR2 is FNYEAQ.

This clonotype was counted many times. The rearrangement uses TRBV6-1 and TRBJ2-2, with 8 bases matching TRBD1. The CDR3 consists of 15 residues. V dropped 6 bases and J dropped 4; count of bases not matched to a gene: 7. CDR1 is MNHNS and CDR2 is SASEGT in the germline V gene. DNA of the CDR3: TGTGCCAGCAGCCGCGACAGGGGCATCACCGGGGAGCTGTTTTTT. It specifies CASSRDRGITGELFF.

In this sample, this clonotype turned up many times. The CDR3: CASSLAGTQTYEQYF. The DNA of the CDR3 is TGTGCCAGCAGCCTGGCCGGGACCCAGACCTACGAGCAGTACTTC. The chain joins TRBV7-2 to TRBJ2-7; D could derive from TRBD1 or TRBD2 (5 bases each). Germline V gene lookup returns CDR1 SGHTA and CDR2 FQGNSA. The CDR3 totals 15 residues. Trimming took 5 bases from V and 2 from J, leaving 16 bases between them.

In its sample, this clonotype was seen many times. CDR3 DNA: TGCAGTGCTAGAGCCTTTGGGGGGACAGGGGGCATTGGAGATACGCAGTATTTT. As protein: CSARAFGGTGGIGDTQYF. This chain uses TRBV20-1 with TRBJ2-3; 12 nucleotides match TRBD1. This CDR3 has 18 residues. The germline V gene has CDR1 DFQATT and CDR2 SNEGSKA (reference sequence). V lost 1 base and J lost 5; bases outside the gene matches: 13.

A few counts support this clonotype. V gene TRBV25-1 combines with J gene TRBJ1-2; 8 bases line up with TRBD1. V was clipped by 4 bases and J by 1 base; unmatched bases: 5. CDR3 length equals 15 residues. Per the germline V gene, CDR1 is MGHDK and CDR2 is SYGVNS. CDR3: CASSGDRLGNYGYTF. CDR3 nucleotides: TGTGCCAGCAGTGGGGACAGGTTAGGTAACTATGGCTACACCTTC.

In this sample, this clonotype turned up many times. The chain couples TRBV20-1 to TRBJ2-3; maybe TRBD1 (6 bases). Deletions cut 0 bases from V and 1 base from J, with 17 bases between. CDR3 length equals 17 residues. CDR1 and CDR2 from the germline V gene are DFQATT and SNEGSKA (reference sequence). CDR3 sequence (DNA): TGCAGTGCTAGAGATCCGGACAGCGCCTATGGCACAGATACGCAGTATTTT. Its translation: CSARDPDSAYGTDTQYF.

This clonotype has only a few counts. This chain connects TRBV9 to TRBJ2-1, with 7 bases that match TRBD2. The CDR3 loop spans 15 amino acids. CDR1 SGDLS and CDR2 YYNGEE come from the germline V gene. V lost 5 bases and J lost 0; bases outside the gene matches: 5. The CDR3 loop is CASSGGRVSYNEQFF. The CDR3 DNA reads TGTGCCAGCAGTGGAGGGAGGGTCTCCTACAATGAGCAGTTCTTC. Full variable domain (outside the CDR3, taken from reference TRBV9 and TRBJ2-1): DSGVTQTPKHLITATGQRVTLRCSPRSGDLSVYWYQQSLDQGLQFLIQYYNGEERAKGNILERFSAQQFPDLHSELNLSSLELGDSALYFCASSGGRVSYNEQFFGPGTRLTVL.

This clonotype was recorded many times. The chain combines TRBV6-1 with TRBJ1-1, with D possibly being TRBD1 (5 bases). The V gene lost 7 bases and the J gene lost 7 bases, with 16 bases spanning the gap. This CDR3 has 13 amino acids. Germline CDR1 and CDR2: MNHNS and SASEGT. The CDR3: CASTPQGPNEAFF. CDR3 in DNA: TGTGCCAGCACCCCTCAGGGACCGAATGAAGCTTTCTTT.